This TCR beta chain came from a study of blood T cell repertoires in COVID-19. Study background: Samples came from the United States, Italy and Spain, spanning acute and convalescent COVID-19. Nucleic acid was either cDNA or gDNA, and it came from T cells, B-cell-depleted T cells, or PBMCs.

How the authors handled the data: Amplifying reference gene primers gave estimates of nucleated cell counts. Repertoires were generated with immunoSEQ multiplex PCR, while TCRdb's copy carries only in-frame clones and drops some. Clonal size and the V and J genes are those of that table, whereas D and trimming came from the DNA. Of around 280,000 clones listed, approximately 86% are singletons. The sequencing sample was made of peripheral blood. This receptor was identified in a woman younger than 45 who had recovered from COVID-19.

The CDR3 loop is CASSLGTGGADQPQHF. Written as DNA, the CDR3 is TGTGCCAGCAGCTTAGGGACAGGGGGCGCGGATCAGCCCCAGCATTTT. The rearrangement links TRBV7-6 to TRBJ1-5; 11 bases map to TRBD1. The length of the CDR3 is 16 residues. Germline V gives CDR1 SGHVS, CDR2 FNYEAQ. J lost 5 bases, V lost 1 base, and 4 bases had no gene match.